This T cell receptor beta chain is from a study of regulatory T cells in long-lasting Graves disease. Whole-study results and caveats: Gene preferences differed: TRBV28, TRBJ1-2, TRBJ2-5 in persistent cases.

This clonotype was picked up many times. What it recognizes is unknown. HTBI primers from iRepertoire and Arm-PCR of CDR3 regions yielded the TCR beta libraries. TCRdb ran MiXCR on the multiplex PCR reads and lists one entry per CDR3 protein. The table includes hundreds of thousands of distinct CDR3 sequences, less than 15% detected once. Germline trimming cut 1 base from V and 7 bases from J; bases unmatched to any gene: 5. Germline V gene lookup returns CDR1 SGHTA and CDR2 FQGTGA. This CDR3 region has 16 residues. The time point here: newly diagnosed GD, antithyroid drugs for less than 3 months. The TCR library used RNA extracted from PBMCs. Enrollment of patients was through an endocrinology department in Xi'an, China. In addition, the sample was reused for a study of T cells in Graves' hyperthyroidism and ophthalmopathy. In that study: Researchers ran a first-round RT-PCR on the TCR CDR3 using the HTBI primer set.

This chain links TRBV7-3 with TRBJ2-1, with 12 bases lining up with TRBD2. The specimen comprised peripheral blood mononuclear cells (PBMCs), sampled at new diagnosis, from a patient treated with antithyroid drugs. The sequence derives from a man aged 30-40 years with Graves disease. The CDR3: CASSLMGTSGSNEQFF. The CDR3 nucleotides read TGTGCCAGCAGCTTAATGGGGACTAGCGGGTCTAATGAGCAGTTCTTC.